The 10 T cell receptor beta chains in this list originate from one sample, sequenced in a study of cytomegalovirus exposure and HLA in healthy donors. Data came from immunoSEQ multiplex PCR; TCRdb stores just in-frame clones and leaves some out. The sample consists of approximately 120,000 clones, approximately 94% of them appearing once. The specimen sequenced was PBMCs. These receptors were taken from a woman younger than 30 in good health and CMV-seronegative.

The V and J genes are TRBV29-1 and TRBJ2-1, with D perhaps TRBD2 (6 bases). With 7 bases removed from V and 7 bases from J, the gap between germline ends came to 14 bases. Germline lookup yields CDR1 SQVTM and CDR2 ANQGSEA. The CDR3 consists of 12 residues. CDR3 bases: TGCAGCGCCGGGGTTGGGACTAATGAGCAGTTCTTC. Amino acids: CSAGVGTNEQFF.

The V call is TRBV28, the J call TRBJ2-2; 9 bases align to TRBD1. Germline V lookup: CDR1 MDHEN, CDR2 SYDVKM. After removal of 4 bases from V and 5 bases from J, the junction contained 8 bases not matched to a gene. CDR3 length equals 16 residues. The DNA of the CDR3 is TGTGCCAGCAGTTCACAGGGGGCGGCCTGGACCGGGGAGCTGTTTTTT. As protein: CASSSQGAAWTGELFF.

The chain combines TRBV5-6 with TRBJ1-3; D is perhaps TRBD1 (6 bases). Per the germline V gene, CDR1 is SGHDT and CDR2 is YYEEEE. The V gene lost 4 bases and the J gene lost 4 bases, with 12 bases spanning the gap. This CDR3 has 14 residues. This chain's CDR3 is CASSQDREGNTIYF. In DNA form, the CDR3 reads TGTGCCAGCAGCCAGGACAGAGAGGGAAACACCATATATTTT.

This chain connects TRBV6-1 to TRBJ2-7, with D perhaps matching TRBD1 (5 bases). Trimming cost V 7 bases and J 0 bases, with 16 bases left between them. CDR3 length equals 15 residues. From germline, CDR1 is MNHNS and CDR2 SASEGT. The CDR3 nucleotides read TGTGCCAGCACAGGACAACGTTTAGCCTCCTACGAGCAGTACTTC. Amino acid sequence: CASTGQRLASYEQYF.

The chain carries TRBV30 and TRBJ1-2; D is ambiguous. The CDR3 is 12 residues long. V was cut by 8 bases and J by 5 bases, with 15 bases left in between. Per germline, CDR1 GTSNPN and CDR2 SVGIG (reference sequence). CDR3 protein: CAGYEGSYGYTF. CDR3 nucleotides: TGTGCCGGTTACGAGGGCAGTTATGGCTACACCTTC.

This clone is a singleton in its sample. The chain is built from TRBV28 and TRBJ1-2; D might be TRBD1 (5 bases). The CDR3 length is 16 residues. Deletions cut 4 bases from V and 0 bases from J, with 15 bases between. Germline V gene lookup returns CDR1 MDHEN and CDR2 SYDVKM. The CDR3 sequence is CASSSQGLLTNYGYTF. In DNA, the CDR3 is TGTGCCAGCAGTTCTCAGGGTTTACTCACTAACTATGGCTACACCTTC.

This CDR3 is CASSHTGAGYTF. The CDR3 DNA follows: TGTGCCAGCAGTCATACAGGGGCTGGCTACACCTTC. The gene calls are TRBV25-1 and TRBJ1-2; 7 positions agree with TRBD1. The V gene end was trimmed by 5 bases and the J gene end by 7 bases; junction bases not matched to a gene: 4. Germline V CDR1 and CDR2: MGHDK, SYGVNS. The length of the CDR3 is 12 residues.

V and J are TRBV28 and TRBJ1-4, with D maybe TRBD1 (6 bases). Germline V gene lookup returns CDR1 MDHEN and CDR2 SYDVKM. V lost 5 bases to trimming and J lost 4 bases, with 14 bases between them. CDR3 length: 15 amino acids. The CDR3: CASSDPGQLNEKLFF. CDR3 coding DNA: TGTGCCAGCAGTGATCCCGGACAGCTTAATGAAAAACTGTTTTTT. Looking up the rest from reference TRBV28 and TRBJ1-4 gives the full variable domain: DVKVTQSSRYLVKRTGEKVFLECVQDMDHENMFWYRQDPGLGLRLIYFSYDVKMKEKGDIPEGYSVSREKKERFSLILESASTNQTSMYLCASSDPGQLNEKLFFGSGTQLSVL.

This chain links TRBV5-6 with TRBJ2-5; 11 bases align to TRBD2. This CDR3 region has 15 residues. Trimming removed 1 base from V and 4 bases from J; junction bases left unmatched: 3. CDR1 and CDR2 from the germline V gene are SGHDT and YYEEEE. In nucleotides, the CDR3 is TGTGCCAGCAGCTTGCCTAGCGGGGGGCCAGAGACCCAGTACTTC. Its protein is CASSLPSGGPETQYF.

The CDR3 sequence is CASSVGSSPNEQFF. The CDR3 DNA sequence: TGTGCCAGCAGCGTAGGTTCGAGCCCCAATGAGCAGTTCTTC. The chain carries TRBV9 and TRBJ2-1; D ambiguous. This CDR3 is 14 amino acids long. Germline CDR1 reads SGDLS; CDR2 reads YYNGEE. Between the trimmed V and J ends, which lost 0 bases and 6 bases, there was a span of 10 bases.